These T cell receptor beta chains were read from a single sample in a study of shared clonotypes between healthy human individuals. TCRdb keeps only in-frame clones here, not all; method: immunoSEQ multiplex PCR. The repertoire holds about 2 million clones, with approximately 94% as singletons. Material: naive CD8+ T cells sorted from blood. The receptor set was obtained from a man between 18 and 35 years old in good health. CDR3s include the opening cysteine and the closing phenylalanine or tryptophan. The D gene is left open where the match is weak. Some rows have no size entry. The others give once, few or many, or a class for an expanded clone.

D	V	J	size	CDR3	DNA
-	TRBV4-1	TRBJ2-5	-	CASSQDSPPSTGETQYF	TGCGCCAGCAGCCAAGATAGCCCCCCTAGCACGGGAGAGACCCAGTACTTC
-	TRBV5-6	TRBJ2-7	-	CASSLSSTGEQYF	TGTGCCAGCAGCTTGTCGTCGACGGGCGAGCAGTACTTC
TRBD1	TRBV27	TRBJ2-7	-	CASRRGKINEQYF	TGTGCCAGCCGCAGGGGGAAGATCAACGAGCAGTACTTC
TRBD1	TRBV27	TRBJ1-1	-	CASSRPPGGPNTEAFF	TGTGCCAGCAGCCGCCCCCCAGGGGGCCCGAACACTGAAGCTTTCTTT
-	TRBV4-3	TRBJ1-2	-	CASSQGYRVEGNGYTF	TGCGCCAGCAGCCAAGGTTACAGGGTGGAGGGGAATGGCTACACCTTC
TRBD1	TRBV27	TRBJ2-7	-	CASSSGTGYEQYF	TGTGCCAGCAGTTCCGGGACAGGGTACGAGCAGTACTTC
TRBD2	TRBV5-6	TRBJ2-7	-	CASSVRLAVYEQYF	TGTGCCAGCAGCGTGCGGCTAGCGGTCTACGAGCAGTACTTC
TRBD2	TRBV6-5	TRBJ2-3	-	CASRVAGVPDTQYF	TGTGCCAGCAGAGTAGCGGGAGTACCAGATACGCAGTATTTT
-	TRBV9	TRBJ2-7	-	CASSVSPGAAYEQYF	TGTGCCAGCAGCGTAAGCCCAGGGGCAGCCTACGAGCAGTACTTC
-	TRBV30	TRBJ1-4	-	CAWSDYNEKLFF	TGTGCCTGGAGTGATTATAATGAAAAACTGTTTTTT
TRBD1	TRBV5-8	TRBJ2-1	-	CASSTGQGGSYNEQFF	TGTGCCAGCAGCACGGGACAGGGTGGGTCCTACAATGAGCAGTTCTTC
-	TRBV27	TRBJ1-1	-	CASSSYTEAFF	TGTGCCAGCAGTTCCTACACTGAAGCTTTCTTT
-	TRBV5-6	TRBJ2-7	-	CASSLSQGRYYEQYF	TGTGCCAGCAGCTTGTCCCAGGGTAGATATTACGAGCAGTACTTC
-	TRBV11-2	TRBJ2-7	-	CASSSYPLTGYEQYF	TGTGCCAGCAGCTCGTACCCGTTAACTGGCTACGAGCAGTACTTC
-	TRBV4-1	TRBJ2-7	-	CASSQDRQGGEQYF	TGCGCCAGCAGCCAAGATAGGCAGGGGGGCGAGCAGTACTTC
-	TRBV7-2	TRBJ1-1	-	CASSLDSVNTEAFF	TGTGCCAGCAGCTTAGATTCTGTGAACACTGAAGCTTTCTTT
-	TRBV28	TRBJ2-6	-	CASIPNGANVLTF	TGTGCCAGCATCCCGAATGGGGCCAACGTCCTGACTTTC
-	TRBV7-9	TRBJ2-1	-	CASSLVQGPPIQFF	TGTGCCAGCAGCTTAGTCCAGGGTCCCCCGATTCAGTTCTTC
TRBD2	TRBV27	TRBJ2-1	-	CASSLRAGTSGGSSYNEQFF	TGTGCCAGCAGTTTGAGGGCCGGGACTAGCGGGGGTAGCTCCTACAATGAGCAGTTCTTC
-	TRBV4-1	TRBJ2-3	-	CASSQDRATDTQYF	TGCGCCAGCAGCCAAGATCGCGCCACAGATACGCAGTATTTT
-	TRBV14	TRBJ1-2	-	CASSQVQWGGGYGYTF	TGTGCCAGCAGCCAAGTCCAATGGGGCGGTGGCTATGGCTACACCTTC
-	TRBV28	TRBJ2-5	-	CASSSTNPGLETQYF	TGTGCCAGCAGTTCCACCAACCCGGGGCTGGAGACCCAGTACTTC
-	TRBV2	TRBJ1-1	-	CASSDQGMNTEAFF	TGTGCCAGCAGTGATCAGGGGATGAACACTGAAGCTTTCTTT
TRBD1	TRBV7-9	TRBJ2-7	-	CASSLGPGQTDTYEQYF	TGTGCCAGCAGCTTAGGTCCGGGACAGACGGACACCTACGAGCAGTACTTC
-	TRBV6-1	TRBJ1-6	once	CASSLGRYNSPLHF	TGTGCCAGCAGTCTGGGACGGTATAATTCACCCCTCCACTTT
-	TRBV13	TRBJ2-1	-	CASSLESGNEQFF	TGTGCCAGCAGCTTAGAATCTGGGAATGAGCAGTTCTTC